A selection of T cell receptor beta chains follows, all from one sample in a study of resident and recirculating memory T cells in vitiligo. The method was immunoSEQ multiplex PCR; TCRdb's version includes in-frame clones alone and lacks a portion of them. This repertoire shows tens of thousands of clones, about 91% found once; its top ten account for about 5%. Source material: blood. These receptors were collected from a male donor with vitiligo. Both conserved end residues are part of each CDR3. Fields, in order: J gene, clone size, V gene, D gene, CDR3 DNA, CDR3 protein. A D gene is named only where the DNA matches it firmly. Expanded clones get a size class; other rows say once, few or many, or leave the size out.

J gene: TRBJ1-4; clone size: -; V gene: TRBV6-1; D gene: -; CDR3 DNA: TGTGCCAGCAGTGACCCCGCAAGGAGGCGCGAAAAACTGTTTTTT; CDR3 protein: CASSDPARRREKLFF
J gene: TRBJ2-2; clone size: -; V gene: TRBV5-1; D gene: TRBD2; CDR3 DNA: TGCGCCAGCTCTCAGCGGGAGAACACCGGGGAGCTGTTTTTT; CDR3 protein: CASSQRENTGELFF
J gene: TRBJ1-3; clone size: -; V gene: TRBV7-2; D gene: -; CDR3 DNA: TGTGCCAGCAGCTCGGCGGGCGGCACCATATATTTT; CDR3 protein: CASSSAGGTIYF
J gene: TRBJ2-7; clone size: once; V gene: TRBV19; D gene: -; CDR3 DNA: TGTGCCAGTAGTTGGGCGGGCTCCTCCTACGAGCAGTACTTC; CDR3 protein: CASSWAGSSYEQYF
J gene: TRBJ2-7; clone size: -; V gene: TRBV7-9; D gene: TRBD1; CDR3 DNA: TGTGCCAGCAGCTTAGCGATGGGGCCCCCAGGGGGGCAGTACTTC; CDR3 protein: CASSLAMGPPGGQYF
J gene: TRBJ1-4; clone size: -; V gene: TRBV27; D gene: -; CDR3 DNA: TGTGCCAGCAGTTTGCGGGGGTGGACTAATGAAAAACTGTTTTTT; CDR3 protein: CASSLRGWTNEKLFF
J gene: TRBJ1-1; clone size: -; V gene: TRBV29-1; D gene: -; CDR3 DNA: TGCAGCGTCCCCGGGTTGGGGGGGACTGAAGCTTTCTTT; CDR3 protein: CSVPGLGGTEAFF
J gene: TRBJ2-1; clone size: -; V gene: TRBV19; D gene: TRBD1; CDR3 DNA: TGTGCCAGTAGGGCCAGGGGGCTCAATGAGCAGTTCTTC; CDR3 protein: CASRARGLNEQFF
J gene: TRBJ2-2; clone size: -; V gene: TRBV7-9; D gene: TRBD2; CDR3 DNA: TGTGCCAGCAGCCCAAGCGGGACCACCGGGGAGCTGTTTTTT; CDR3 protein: CASSPSGTTGELFF
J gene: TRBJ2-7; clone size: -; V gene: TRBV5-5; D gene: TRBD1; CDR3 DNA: TGTGCCAGCAGCTTAGGGCAGGGGGCACCCTACGAGCAGTACTTC; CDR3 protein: CASSLGQGAPYEQYF
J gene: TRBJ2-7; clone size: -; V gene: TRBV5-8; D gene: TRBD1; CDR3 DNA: TGTGCCAGCAGCTTGGGCCGGGACAGATACATCTACGAGCAGTACTTC; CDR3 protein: CASSLGRDRYIYEQYF
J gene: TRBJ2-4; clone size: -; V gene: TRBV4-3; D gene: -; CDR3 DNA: TGCGCCAGCAGCCAAGAAACAGGGAGGGACATTCAGTACTTC; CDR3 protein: CASSQETGRDIQYF
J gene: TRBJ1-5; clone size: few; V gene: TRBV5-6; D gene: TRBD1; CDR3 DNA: TGTGCCAGCAGCTCGACAGGGGCCAGCAATCAGCCCCAGCATTTT; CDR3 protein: CASSSTGASNQPQHF
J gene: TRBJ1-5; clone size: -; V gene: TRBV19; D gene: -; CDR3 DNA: TGTGCCAGTTCCGACGGGAGGAATCAGCCCCAGCATTTT; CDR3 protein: CASSDGRNQPQHF
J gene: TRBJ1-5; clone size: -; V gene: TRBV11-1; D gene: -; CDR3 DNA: TGTGCCAGCAGCCCGAGTAAAAATCAGCCCCAGCATTTT; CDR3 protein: CASSPSKNQPQHF
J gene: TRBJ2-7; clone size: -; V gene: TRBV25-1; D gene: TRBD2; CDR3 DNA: TGTGCCAGCAGTGAAGGTCTAGCGGGAGGGCCTAGGTACGAGCAGTACTTC; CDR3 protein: CASSEGLAGGPRYEQYF
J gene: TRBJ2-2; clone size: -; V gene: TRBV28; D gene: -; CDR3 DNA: TGTGCCAGCAGTTTTCCCCAGCGGATGAACACCGGGGAGCTGTTTTTT; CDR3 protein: CASSFPQRMNTGELFF
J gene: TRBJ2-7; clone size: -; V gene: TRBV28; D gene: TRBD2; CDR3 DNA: TGTGCCAGCAGTACAATGCGGGAGGGCCTACACGCCTACGAGCAGTACTTC; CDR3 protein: CASSTMREGLHAYEQYF
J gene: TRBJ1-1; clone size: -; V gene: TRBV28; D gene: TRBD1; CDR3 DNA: TGTGCCAGCAGTTCCTCTCTATTTACAGGGGGAGCCTACCACACCACTGAAGCTTTCTTT; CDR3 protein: CASSSSLFTGGAYHTTEAFF
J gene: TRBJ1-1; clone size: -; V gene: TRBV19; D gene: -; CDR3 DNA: TGTGCCAGTGGGGGGGGGACCCATATGAACACTGAAGCTTTCTTT; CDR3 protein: CASGGGTHMNTEAFF
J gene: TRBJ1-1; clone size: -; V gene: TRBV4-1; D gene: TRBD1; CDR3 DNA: TGCGCCAGCAGGCATCGACAGGGGGCAAGAACTGAAGCTTTCTTT; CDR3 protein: CASRHRQGARTEAFF
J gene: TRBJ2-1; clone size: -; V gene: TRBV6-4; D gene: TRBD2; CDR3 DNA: TGTGCCAGCAGTGTGGGACTAGCGGGAGTAAAGTTCTTC; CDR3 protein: CASSVGLAGVKFF
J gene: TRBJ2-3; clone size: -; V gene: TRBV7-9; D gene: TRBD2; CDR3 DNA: TGTGCCAGCAGCTTGCGACTAGCGGGGCTCACAGATACGCAGTATTTT; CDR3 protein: CASSLRLAGLTDTQYF
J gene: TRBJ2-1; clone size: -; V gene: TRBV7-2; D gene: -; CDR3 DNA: TGTGCCAGCAGCTTCTACAGGAATACGGACAATGAGCAGTTCTTC; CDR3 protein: CASSFYRNTDNEQFF
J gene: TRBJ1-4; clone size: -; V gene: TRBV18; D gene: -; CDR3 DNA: TGTGCCAGCTCACCACCGGGCCAGCAGAATGAAAAACTGTTTTTT; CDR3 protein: CASSPPGQQNEKLFF
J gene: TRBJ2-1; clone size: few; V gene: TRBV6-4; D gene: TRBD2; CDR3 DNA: TGTGCCAGCAGCCCAGCGGGGACCTACGATGCCGATGAGCAGTTCTTC; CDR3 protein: CASSPAGTYDADEQFF
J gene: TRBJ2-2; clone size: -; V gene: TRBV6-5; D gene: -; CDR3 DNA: TGTGCCAGCAGTTACTCGAGAGGGAGATCCGGGGAGCTGTTTTTT; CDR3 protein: CASSYSRGRSGELFF
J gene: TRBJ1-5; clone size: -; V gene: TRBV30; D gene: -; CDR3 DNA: TGTGCCGCGGCCGAATGGGGCAATCAGCCCCAGCATTTT; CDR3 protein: CAAAEWGNQPQHF
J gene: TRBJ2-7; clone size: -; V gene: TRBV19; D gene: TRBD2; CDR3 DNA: TGTGCCAGTAGCCCCGCTACTAGCGGTTCCTACGAGCAGTACTTC; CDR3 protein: CASSPATSGSYEQYF
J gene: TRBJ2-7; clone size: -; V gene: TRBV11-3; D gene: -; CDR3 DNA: TGTGCCAGCAGCTTAAGGGGGAGTAACTACGAGCAGTACTTC; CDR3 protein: CASSLRGSNYEQYF
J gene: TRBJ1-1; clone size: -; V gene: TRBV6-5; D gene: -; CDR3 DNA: TGTGCCAGCAGCACCCCGGGGGTGAACACTGAAGCTTTCTTT; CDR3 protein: CASSTPGVNTEAFF
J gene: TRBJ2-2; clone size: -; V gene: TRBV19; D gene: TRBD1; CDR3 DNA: TGTGCCAGCACCCGTTTCGGGACAGGGGCGAACACCGGGGAGCTGTTTTTT; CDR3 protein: CASTRFGTGANTGELFF
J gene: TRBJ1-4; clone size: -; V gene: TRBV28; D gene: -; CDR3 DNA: TGTGCCAGCAGCTGGCGGGATGAAAAACTGTTTTTT; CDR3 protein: CASSWRDEKLFF
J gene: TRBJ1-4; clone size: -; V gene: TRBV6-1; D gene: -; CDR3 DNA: TGTGCCAGCACCGAGGGTAGGGTACCTGAAAAACTGTTTTTT; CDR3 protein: CASTEGRVPEKLFF
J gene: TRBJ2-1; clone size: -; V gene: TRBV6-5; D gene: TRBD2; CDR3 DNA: TGTGCCAGCAGTTTAGAGGGACTAGACGACAATGAGCAGTTCTTC; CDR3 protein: CASSLEGLDDNEQFF
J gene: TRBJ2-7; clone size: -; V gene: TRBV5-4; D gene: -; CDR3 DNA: TGTGCCAGCAGGCCTGCAGGAACCTACGAGCAGTACTTC; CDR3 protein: CASRPAGTYEQYF
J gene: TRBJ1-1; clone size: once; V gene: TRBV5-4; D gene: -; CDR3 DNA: TGTGCCAGCAGCGTCGAACAGTCGAACACTGAAGCTTTCTTT; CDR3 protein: CASSVEQSNTEAFF
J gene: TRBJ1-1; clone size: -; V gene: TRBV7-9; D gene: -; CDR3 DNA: TGTGCCAGCAGCTTACCGGGGGTCACTGAAGCTTTCTTT; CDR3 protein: CASSLPGVTEAFF
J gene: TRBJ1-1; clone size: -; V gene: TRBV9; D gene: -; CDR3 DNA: TGTGCCAGCAGCGTAGGGGGGCGAACTGAAGCTTTCTTT; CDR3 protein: CASSVGGRTEAFF
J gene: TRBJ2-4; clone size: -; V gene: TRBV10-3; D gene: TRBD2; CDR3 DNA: TGTGCCATCAGTGAGTCTGATATTGCGGGAGGGGCCCGGCTGGGAAACATTCAGTACTTC; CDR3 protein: CAISESDIAGGARLGNIQYF
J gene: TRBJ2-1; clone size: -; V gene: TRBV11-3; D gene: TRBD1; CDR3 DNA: TGTGCCAGCAGCGGTCCGGGACAGGGGTTGGGGGAGTACTACAATGAGCAGTTCTTC; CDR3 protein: CASSGPGQGLGEYYNEQFF
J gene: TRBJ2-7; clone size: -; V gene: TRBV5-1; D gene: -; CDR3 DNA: TGCGCCAGCAGCTTACCAGAATACTACGAGCAGTACTTC; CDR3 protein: CASSLPEYYEQYF